Shown below are 26 T cell receptor beta chains from a single sample sequenced in a study of T-cell reconstitution after alpha-beta-depleted transplantation in children. The TCRbeta library was prepared with unique molecular identifiers. A single record per CDR3 protein comes from TCRdb applying MiXCR to the PCR reads. The table shows 330,000 or so distinct CDR3 sequences, with roughly 8.2% occurring only once. Study results and limitations: Among T cells one year after transplant, newly produced cells accounted for most counts and diversity.

These receptors are not linked to any known antigen. The starting material was peripheral blood, obtained 360 days after TCRalphabeta/CD19-depleted stem cell transplant. The receptor source for this set is a female patient under 10 years old who had a stem cell transplant for Fanconi anemia, so the T cells may come from the graft donor.

The sample holds many counts of this clonotype. The chain links TRBV21-1 to TRBJ2-7. TRBV21-1 constitutes a pseudogene. CDR3 length equals 15 residues. The CDR3 bases are TGTGCCAGCAGCAAACTTGACAGCAGGTCCTACGAGCAGTACGTC. Protein sequence: CASSKLDSRSYEQYV.

This clonotype showed up just a few times. V gene TRBV4-2 combines with J gene TRBJ2-1; D may correspond to TRBD1 or TRBD2 (5 bases each). Germline V gene sequence: CDR1 LGHNA, CDR2 YNFKEQ. The V end was cut by 3 bases, the J end by 8 bases, with 20 bases between. The CDR3 sequence is 16 residues long. CDR3: CASSHPPGPQDYEQFF. The CDR3 DNA is TGTGCCAGCAGCCATCCCCCGGGGCCCCAGGACTATGAGCAGTTCTTC.

This clonotype was detected only a few times. This chain uses TRBV6-2 or TRBV6-3 with TRBJ2-2; no clear D gene. Trimming removed 7 bases from V and 5 bases from J, with 20 bases in between. Germline V gene data show CDR1 as MNHEY and CDR2 as SVGEGT. The CDR3 runs to 16 residues. CDR3: CASTRGRFQRTGELFF. The CDR3 DNA follows: TGTGCCAGCACCCGAGGACGCTTCCAGAGGACCGGGGAGCTGTTTTTT.

With regard to this clonotype: Since a much larger clone is just one base distant, this may be a read error. The chain joins TRBV6-1 to TRBJ2-1; D unresolved. Germline V gene lookup returns CDR1 MNHNS and CDR2 SASEGT. The V gene lost 7 bases and the J gene lost 3 bases, with 10 bases spanning the gap. This CDR3 is 13 amino acids long. The CDR3 spells CASITAFYNEQFF. For the CDR3, the DNA is TGTGCCAGCATAACCGCATTCTACAATGAGCAGTTCTTC.

This clonotype was found a few times. The chain recombines TRBV6-5 with TRBJ2-2, with TRBD2 matching over 10 bases. After removal of 2 bases from V and 6 bases from J, the junction contained 9 bases not matched to a gene. Germline loops: CDR1 MNHEY, CDR2 SVGAGI. This CDR3 is 17 amino acids long. The CDR3 loop is CASSYTSGGAIPGELFF. As DNA, the CDR3 is TGTGCCAGCAGTTACACCAGCGGGGGGGCCATCCCCGGGGAGCTGTTTTTT.

This clonotype was counted a few times. The chain employs TRBV6-1 and TRBJ1-1; D is perhaps TRBD1 (6 bases). Per germline, CDR1 MNHNS and CDR2 SASEGT. The CDR3 has 14 residues. With 4 bases removed from V and 7 bases from J, the gap between germline ends came to 16 bases. CDR3 sequence reads: CASSANRAPREAFF. The CDR3 DNA reads as TGTGCCAGCAGTGCTAACAGGGCTCCGCGTGAAGCTTTCTTT.

This clonotype was seen a handful of times. The rearrangement joins TRBV7-3 to TRBJ2-3; D is unclear. Trimming removed 2 bases from V and 0 bases from J, with 9 bases in between. Germline V CDR1 and CDR2: SGHTA, FQGTGA. CDR3 size: 15 residues. As DNA, the CDR3 is TGTGCCAGCAGCTTATCAGGTCAAAGCACAGATACGCAGTATTTT. Translated: CASSLSGQSTDTQYF. Full variable domain (remainder filled in from reference TRBV7-3 and TRBJ2-3): GAGVSQTPSNKVTEKGKYVELRCDPISGHTALYWYRQSLGQGPEFLIYFQGTGAADDSGLPNDRFFAVRPEGSVSTLKIQRTERGDSAVYLCASSLSGQSTDTQYFGPGTRLTVL.

The chain recombines TRBV27 with TRBJ2-5; 9 bases agree with TRBD1. The J segment lost 3 bases and the V segment lost 5 bases, leaving 4 bases of the junction unmatched. Looked up from germline, CDR1 is MNHEY and CDR2 is SMNVEV (reference sequence). The CDR3 has 14 amino acids. CDR3 DNA sequence: TGTGCCAGCAGTCGTTGGACAGGGGAAGAGACCCAGTACTTC. This encodes CASSRWTGEETQYF.

This clonotype was seen only a few times. This rearrangement joins TRBV6-5 to TRBJ1-1; 10 positions match TRBD1. V was pared by 1 base and J by 2 bases, with 1 base of the junction left unmatched. The CDR3 extends over 15 amino acids. Germline CDR1 is MNHEY and CDR2 is SVGAGI. The CDR3 nucleotides read TGTGCCAGCAGTTACTGGACAGGGGGTAACACTGAAGCTTTCTTT. Translating gives CASSYWTGGNTEAFF.

This clonotype showed up just a few times. The chain carries TRBV3-1 and TRBJ2-7; D is undetermined. V lost 1 base to trimming and J lost 3 bases, with 7 bases between them. This CDR3 is built from 13 residues. Germline loops: CDR1 LGHDT, CDR2 YNNKEL (reference sequence). The CDR3 is CASSQVPGYEQYF. The CDR3 DNA reads as TGTGCCAGCAGCCAAGTCCCAGGCTACGAGCAGTACTTC.

At least ten counts were recorded for this clonotype. The J gene is TRBJ1-1, the V gene TRBV20-1, with no clear D. The CDR3 is 12 residues long. V was cut by 6 bases and J by 4 bases, with 12 bases left in between. Germline V lookup: CDR1 DFQATT, CDR2 SNEGSKA (reference sequence). CDR3 coding DNA: TGCAGTGCCCCAGGATCCGGCACTGAAGCTTTCTTT. This sequence encodes CSAPGSGTEAFF.

This clonotype was observed a single time. The J gene is TRBJ2-2, the V gene TRBV11-2; unclear D gene. Germline-derived CDR1 and CDR2 are SGHAT and FQNNGV. Between the trimmed V and J ends, which lost 5 bases and 6 bases, there was a span of 10 bases. This CDR3 spans 13 amino acids. CDR3 coding DNA: TGTGCCAGCAGCCCTGCCCTCGCCGGGGAGCTGTTTTTT. Residues: CASSPALAGELFF.

This chain joins TRBV3-1 and TRBJ2-5; D not resolved. The germline V and J ends were trimmed by 6 bases and 2 bases, with 10 bases remaining between them. The CDR3 has 13 amino acids. Germline values: CDR1 LGHDT, CDR2 YNNKEL (reference sequence). The CDR3 spells CASSRPIQETQYF. The CDR3 region has the DNA TGTGCCAGCAGTCGACCGATACAAGAGACCCAGTACTTC.

Ten or more counts support this clonotype. The genes are TRBV27 and TRBJ2-5; 7 bases fit TRBD2. Germline lookup yields CDR1 MNHEY and CDR2 SMNVEV (reference sequence). V lost 7 bases to trimming and J lost 5 bases; unmatched junction nucleotides: 10. This CDR3 is 14 amino acids long. As DNA, the CDR3 is TGTGCCAGCAAGGTTCGGGGGGTGTGGGAGACCCAGTACTTC. As protein: CASKVRGVWETQYF.

This clonotype was detected many times. The chain combines TRBV15 with TRBJ1-1; D is unclear. The CDR3 covers 12 residues. Germline V gene sequence: CDR1 LNHNV, CDR2 YYDKDF (reference sequence). The ends were cut back, 3 bases at V and 5 bases at J, with 7 bases in the middle. CDR3 nucleotide sequence: TGTGCCACCAGCAGTTTGGGGACTGAAGCTTTCTTT. This sequence encodes CATSSLGTEAFF.

There are many counts of this clonotype. The chain uses TRBV7-3 and TRBJ1-4; D gene unclear. Germline CDR1 and CDR2: SGHTA and FQGTGA. V was clipped by 3 bases and J by 0 bases, with 5 bases between them. The CDR3 contains 14 residues. CDR3 DNA: TGTGCCAGCAGCTTCGAGACAACTAATGAAAAACTGTTTTTT. It is translated as CASSFETTNEKLFF.

This clonotype has at least ten counts. The chain links TRBV29-1 to TRBJ2-5; 9 nucleotides line up with TRBD1. Per germline, CDR1 SQVTM and CDR2 ANQGSEA. Losses at the gene ends were 5 bases for V and 2 bases for J; bases not matched to a gene: 9. There are 15 residues in the CDR3. The CDR3 DNA is TGCAGCGTTAAACCGGCCGACAGGGGGCAAGAGACCCAGTACTTC. Translating it yields CSVKPADRGQETQYF.

This clonotype was observed many times. The chain combines TRBV27 with TRBJ1-5; 9 bases are a match to TRBD1. The junction had 7 bases not matched to a gene; V was cut back by 0 bases and J by 4 bases. CDR3 length: 17 amino acids. CDR1 is MNHEY and CDR2 is SMNVEV in the germline V gene (reference sequence). This CDR3 reads CASSLSLGTGLNQPQHF. Here the CDR3 DNA reads TGTGCCAGCAGTTTATCTTTGGGGACAGGGCTTAATCAGCCCCAGCATTTT.

This clonotype was counted ten times or more. V gene TRBV6-5 combines with J gene TRBJ2-7; D is unclear. CDR1 and CDR2 from the germline V gene are MNHEY and SVGAGI. Deletions cut 2 bases from V and 3 bases from J, with 8 bases between. The CDR3 is 13 residues long. The CDR3 sequence: CASSYGENYEQYF. The CDR3 DNA reads as TGTGCCAGCAGTTACGGGGAAAACTACGAGCAGTACTTC.

The chain has TRBV3-1 and TRBJ1-5; 8 nucleotides line up with TRBD1. Germline CDR1 is LGHDT and CDR2 is YNNKEL (reference sequence). V lost 0 bases to trimming and J lost 3 bases; unmatched junction nucleotides: 7. The CDR3 is 17 residues long. CDR3 bases: TGTGCCAGCAGCCAAGATCAAGGGACAGGCCCCAATCAGCCCCAGCATTTT. Protein: CASSQDQGTGPNQPQHF.

This clonotype turned up a few times. The CDR3 coding sequence is TGTGCCAGCAGCTTTTGGGCCAAGGGAGACTACGAGCAGTACTTC. This codes for CASSFWAKGDYEQYF. The V call is TRBV5-5, the J call TRBJ2-7, with D perhaps TRBD2 (5 bases). Trimming took off 2 bases at V and 3 bases at J, with 15 bases between the two ends. Germline assignment: CDR1 SGHKS and CDR2 YYEKEE (reference sequence). The CDR3 runs 15 residues.

This clonotype was counted many times. This chain links TRBV5-1 with TRBJ2-7; D gene ambiguous. The germline V and J ends were trimmed by 1 base and 5 bases, with 13 bases remaining between them. This CDR3 is built from 14 residues. Germline V CDR1 and CDR2: SGHRS, YFSETQ. The CDR3 region has the DNA TGCGCCAGCAGCTTGCTACAAGGGATCAACGAGCAGTACTTC. It translates to CASSLLQGINEQYF.

This clonotype has a count of ten or more. The chain joins TRBV20-1 to TRBJ2-1; 7 bases agree with TRBD1. This CDR3 has 15 residues. The V gene's germline CDR1 is DFQATT and CDR2 SNEGSKA (reference sequence). After removal of 8 bases from V and 8 bases from J, the junction contained 18 bases not matched to a gene. The CDR3 coding sequence is TGCAGTCCTCTCGCTCCGGGACAGATGGGCGATGAGCAGTTCTTC. It codes for CSPLAPGQMGDEQFF.

There are many counts of this clonotype. V is TRBV7-9 and J is TRBJ2-7; 8 bases match TRBD2. CDR1 is SEHNR, CDR2 FQNEAQ, per germline (reference sequence). V gave up 5 bases and J gave up 3 bases; unmatched junction bases: 12. The length of the CDR3 is 16 residues. DNA for the CDR3: TGTGCCAGCAGCCCCTTCGTGATAGCGGGGATCTACGAGCAGTACTTC. It encodes CASSPFVIAGIYEQYF.

This clonotype was counted many times. V is TRBV20-1 and J is TRBJ2-3, with D unclear. There are 16 residues in the CDR3. Germline CDR1 is DFQATT and CDR2 is SNEGSKA (reference sequence). V lost 0 bases, J lost 2 bases, and 15 bases lay in between. Here the CDR3 reads CSARDQHKQYTDTQYF. For the CDR3, the DNA is TGCAGTGCTAGAGATCAACACAAGCAATACACAGATACGCAGTATTTT.

This clonotype was picked up many times. The CDR3 protein is CASSAGTPNTGELFF. The CDR3 DNA sequence: TGTGCCAGCAGCGCCGGGACACCCAACACCGGGGAGCTGTTTTTT. The gene calls are TRBV7-9 and TRBJ2-2, with D possibly matching TRBD1 (6 bases). Trimming left V 5 bases short and J 2 bases short, with 12 bases between. CDR1 SEHNR and CDR2 FQNEAQ come from the germline V gene (reference sequence). The CDR3 runs to 15 residues. Full variable domain (missing parts from reference TRBV7-9 and TRBJ2-2): DTGVSQNPRHKITKRGQNVTFRCDPISEHNRLYWYRQTLGQGPEFLTYFQNEAQLEKSRLLSDRFSAERPKGSFSTLEIQRTEQGDSAMYLCASSAGTPNTGELFFGEGSRLTVL.